The clone carrying this T cell receptor beta chain was detected a few times. Each CDR3 protein is one row after TCRdb ran MiXCR on the RACE reads. The sample consists of about 97,000 distinct CDR3 sequences, roughly a quarter of them appearing once. The germline V gene encodes CDR1 SGHKS and CDR2 YYEKEE (reference sequence). The CDR3 runs 15 residues. The V and J ends lost 1 base and 1 base respectively, with 11 bases between them. Specified time point: patch test 3, about 24 weeks after DPC sensitization. Documented treatment: therapeutic diphenylcyclopropenone sensitization with weekly scalp DPC. The sample originates from a study of human T cells and chemical hapten exposure. Looking at the study overall: Patch tests applied 0.01% DPC to the upper back and were scored after 6 days.

The chain couples TRBV5-5 to TRBJ2-5, with D hard to call. Sequenced here: whole blood, sampled in connection with sensitization to the hapten diphenylcyclopropenone (DPC). The sequence was collected from a middle-aged man with alopecia areata. Some clones in this sample may be carry-over from other donors' samples. The CDR3: CASSLPMGTQETQYF. CDR3 DNA: TGTGCCAGCAGCTTGCCGATGGGCACCCAAGAGACCCAGTACTTC. Full variable domain (rest looked up from reference TRBV5-5 and TRBJ2-5): DAGVTQSPTHLIKTRGQQVTLRCSPISGHKSVSWYQQVLGQGPQFIFQYYEKEERGRGNFPDRFSARQFPNYSSELNVNALLLGDSALYLCASSLPMGTQETQYFGPGTRLLVL.